One sample yielded the 5 T cell receptor beta chains listed below, sequenced in a study of Ad26.COV2.S vaccination and SARS-CoV-2 variants. Method: immunoSEQ multiplex PCR; TCRdb's copy keeps in-frame clones and lacks some. The data show about 390,000 clones, about 85% seen once. Treatment noted: some 19 received Ad26.COV2.S at low or high dose, single or two shots; roughly 5 received placebo; per-sample allocation not given. Repertoires come from day 63 after the first vaccine or placebo injection. The sequenced sample was peripheral blood, obtained in a trial of Ad26.COV2.S vaccine versus placebo. The receptors shown here come from a person between 18 and 65 years old who received the Ad26.COV2.S COVID-19 vaccine or a placebo.

This chain uses TRBV4-3 with TRBJ1-2; no definite D call. V lost 1 base and J 2 bases, leaving 8 bases between the germline ends. The germline V gene encodes CDR1 LGHNA and CDR2 YSLEER. This CDR3 has 14 residues. Here the CDR3 reads CASSQVLGNYGYTF. The CDR3, as DNA: TGCGCCAGCAGCCAAGTCTTAGGGAACTATGGCTACACCTTC.

The genes are TRBV5-8 and TRBJ1-1; TRBD1 might be the D (5 bases). Trimming removed 4 bases from V and 1 base from J, with 11 bases in between. The CDR3 has 14 amino acids. CDR1 is SGHTS, CDR2 YDEGEE, per germline. The CDR3, as DNA: TGTGCCAGCAGCAAAGGACAAAAGAACACTGAAGCTTTCTTT. Translated: CASSKGQKNTEAFF.

This chain joins TRBV3-1 (or the pseudogene TRBV3-2) and TRBJ1-4; D remains ambiguous. From germline, CDR1 is LGHDT and CDR2 YNNKEL (reference sequence). The V and J ends lost 1 base and 8 bases respectively, with 8 bases between them. This CDR3 contains 13 residues. DNA of the CDR3: TGTGCCAGCAGCCAAGGTAGCAGGGAAAAACTGTTTTTT. Its translation: CASSQGSREKLFF.

The V gene is TRBV7-7, the J gene TRBJ2-5; TRBD2 matches at 7 bases. CDR3 length: 16 residues. Trimming removed 5 bases from V and 2 bases from J; junction bases left unmatched: 11. Germline V gene lookup returns CDR1 SSHAT and CDR2 FNYEAQ (reference sequence). Written as DNA, the CDR3 is TGTGCCAGCAGCCTAAGGTCCAGCGGGGCGCAAGAGACCCAGTACTTC. This encodes CASSLRSSGAQETQYF.

The chain links TRBV5-6 to TRBJ2-5; TRBD2 matches at 9 bases. Germline CDR1 SGHDT, CDR2 YYEEEE. The CDR3 sequence is 16 residues long. J lost 2 bases, V lost 0 bases, and 5 bases had no gene match. The CDR3: CASSLASGGRQETQYF. The CDR3 region has the DNA TGTGCCAGCAGCTTGGCCAGCGGGGGGAGACAAGAGACCCAGTACTTC.